The clone carrying this TCR beta chain was detected many times. What it binds is not known. This record belongs to a study of T cells in Graves' hyperthyroidism and ophthalmopathy. Study-level findings and limits: The model foresaw ophthalmopathy a median 6.5 months prior to onset. Most clonotypes expanded in the thyroid (above 0.001) were also present in blood.

Amplification of TCR beta CDR3 regions was performed using RNA transcripts as template. With the HTBI primer set, the TCR CDR3 went through a first round of RT-PCR. From the multiplex PCR reads, TCRdb called clonotypes with MiXCR, one entry per CDR3 protein. The sample consists of under 400,000 distinct CDR3 sequences, roughly 15% of them appearing once. The study excluded patients with uncontrolled infection, other autoimmune disease, pregnancy or lactation. Germline loops: CDR1 SGHDT, CDR2 YYEEEE. V was pared by 0 bases and J by 3 bases, with 4 bases of the junction left unmatched. The CDR3 has 16 amino acids.

The chain employs TRBV5-6 and TRBJ2-1; 9 bases fit TRBD2. The sequence was collected from a woman in her sixties with Graves' ophthalmopathy. The sequenced sample was blood. This CDR3 reads CASSLGASGNYNEQFF. In DNA form, the CDR3 reads TGTGCCAGCAGCTTGGGGGCTAGCGGGAACTACAATGAGCAGTTCTTC. Supplemented by reference TRBV5-6 and TRBJ2-1, the full variable domain reads DAGVTQSPTHLIKTRGQQVTLRCSPKSGHDTVSWYQQALGQGPQFIFQYYEEEERQRGNFPDRFSGHQFPNYSSELNVNALLLGDSALYLCASSLGASGNYNEQFFGPGTRLTVL.